This T cell receptor (beta chain) comes out of a study of PD-1 blockade in classical Hodgkin lymphoma (dated by TCRdb to the early 2020s). Regarding the research as a whole: Nivolumab dosing was 3 mg/kg intravenously every 2 weeks, continuing until either disease progression or unacceptable toxicity. The study used TCR beta sequencing and CyTOF to define a peripheral blood immune signature of response to PD-1 blockade in classical Hodgkin lymphoma. Here is what the overall study found, with its caveats: By C4D1, a significant rise was seen in CD4+ TCR diversity but not in CD8+ TCR diversity (p=0.0027 vs p=0.16), and the rise was most apparent among complete responders (p=0.02). Baseline TCR diversity was reported as lower in newly diagnosed patients than in healthy donors, and lower still in relapsed/refractory patients. The study was restricted to a single clinical trial cohort, and the causes of repertoire differences, possibly disease activity or prior therapy, were left undefined. Among trial patients, those achieving complete response had baseline diversity similar to that of newly diagnosed patients, while diversity was significantly lower in partial responders and progressors. Lower diversity was observed in patients in whom nivolumab was started less than 1 year after ASCT, and these patients were excluded from later analyses so that confounding by immune reconstitution would be avoided.

The Qiagen DNeasy kit was used to extract genomic DNA from unsorted PBMCs and from the negatively selected CD4+ and CD8+ fractions. TCR beta CDR3 regions were amplified by immunoSEQ multiplex PCR using primers annealing to V and J segments. Amplification bias was minimized using a synthetic immune receptor repertoire, and residual bias was removed computationally after sequencing. From the authors' description of their analysis: Repertoire diversity was quantified as the Shannon entropy index using custom Python scripts. Unsorted, CD4+ and CD8+ repertoires were analyzed separately, except in combined analyses where CD4+ and CD8+ sequences were merged in silico. A clone counted as expanded when the clone's frequency after treatment rose at least 2-fold relative to C1D1, and clones undetected at baseline were given a pseudocount of 0.5. Clones with 0 or 1 copy at C1D1 were defined as singleton clones, while clones with 2 or more copies were defined as non-singleton clones. By matching protein sequences in sorted samples from the same patient, clones expanded in unsorted samples were annotated as CD4+, CD8+ or unknown. Wilcoxon tests on paired samples were used to test diversity changes from C1D1 to C4D1. The table was pulled from immuneACCESS by TCRdb, which kept in-frame rearrangements only. Such tables lose some clones; where checked, under half of the loss comes from unresolved V genes, and the rest has no known cause. V, J and clone size are those of that table, while D and trimming were read from the DNA. The sample profile shows some 6,900 clones; 75% to 85% of them were found once. Jointly, the top ten make up roughly 46% of the sample.

This specimen's time point label, interpreted: cycle 2 day 1 (C2D1) of nivolumab. Relapse after autologous stem cell transplantation had occurred in all trial patients, and cohorts A, B and C were distinguished by prior brentuximab vedotin exposure. The trial cohort included 50 to 70 patients with relapsed/refractory classical Hodgkin lymphoma, and each patient had a best overall response of complete response, partial response or progressive disease. Single-agent nivolumab was administered to trial patients in the multi-cohort phase II CheckMate 205 trial. An independent review committee assessed best overall response by applying the 2007 International Working Group response criteria. Trial PBMCs were collected just before the start of nivolumab (C1D1) and during therapy at cycle 2 day 1 and cycle 4 day 1. Peripheral blood was collected in 8 mL Vacutainer Cell Preparation Tubes, from which PBMCs were isolated by centrifugation and then cryopreserved.

This clone occurred a few times. It has no known antigen specificity. No base-level quality is on record; no much larger clone is a single base apart. The starting material was peripheral blood mononuclear cells (PBMCs), obtained before the second cycle of nivolumab. This receptor was identified in a human donor with classical Hodgkin lymphoma.

The nucleotide sequence reads TGTGCCAGCAGTGACACCCACAATCAGCCCCAGCATTTT. Translated, this is CASSDTHNQPQHF. The sequence links TRBV6-4 to TRBJ1-5, with no D gene named confidently. Reading the germline V gene gives CDR1 MRHNA and CDR2 SNTAGT. The CDR3 goes from the cysteine to the phenylalanine over 13 residues. The sequence is cut down to CDR3 DNA, 39 bases in frame from base 1. V loses 2 bases of germline sequence and J loses 3 bases, and the interval between the two ends is 5 bases.